These 18 T cell receptor beta chains share one sample of origin, sequenced in a study of blood T cell repertoires in COVID-19. Data came from immunoSEQ multiplex PCR; TCRdb stores just in-frame clones and leaves some out. The table shows approximately 300,000 clones, with 85% to 90% occurring only once. The sample consisted of PBMCs or T cells enriched from blood (not recorded which). These TCRs come from a woman under 30 who had recovered from COVID-19.

V gene TRBV7-9 combines with J gene TRBJ2-7; TRBD2 is a possible D gene (5 bases). The germline gives CDR1 SEHNR, CDR2 FQNEAQ (reference sequence). V gave up 5 bases and J gave up 8 bases, with 13 bases separating them. The CDR3 has 12 residues. CDR3 nucleotide sequence: TGTGCCAGCAGCCCCTTCGCGGGCAAGCAGTACTTC. Its translation is CASSPFAGKQYF.

The rearrangement joins TRBV5-4 to TRBJ2-7; TRBD2 aligns across 10 bases. The CDR3 is made up of 16 amino acids. The V gene end was trimmed by 7 bases and the J gene end by 2 bases; junction bases not matched to a gene: 12. Germline CDR1 and CDR2: SGHNT and YYREEE (reference sequence). CDR3 DNA: TGTGCCAGCCGGTCGTCACTAGCGGGAAGAACCTACGAGCAGTACTTC. This translates into CASRSSLAGRTYEQYF.

The chain is built from TRBV19 and TRBJ1-1; TRBD1 might be the D (5 bases). V shed 5 bases and J shed 0 bases, with 13 bases lying between them. This CDR3 region has 15 residues. From germline, CDR1 is LNHDA and CDR2 SQIVND (reference sequence). CDR3 in DNA: TGTGCCAGTAGTCCAGGGATCCTCATGAACACTGAAGCTTTCTTT. It yields the protein CASSPGILMNTEAFF.

This sequence joins TRBV7-6 and TRBJ1-6; D gene uncertain. Per germline, CDR1 SGHVS and CDR2 FNYEAQ. This CDR3 region has 14 residues. V was trimmed by 2 bases and J by 6 bases, leaving 8 bases between them. This CDR3 reads CASSLNKSNSPLHF. The CDR3 DNA follows: TGTGCCAGCAGCTTAAACAAAAGTAATTCACCCCTCCACTTT. The full variable domain, in which reference TRBV7-6 and TRBJ1-6 provide the parts outside the CDR3, is GAGVSQSPRYKVTKRGQDVALRCDPISGHVSLYWYRQALGQGPEFLTYFNYEAQQDKSGLPNDRFSAERPEGSISTLTIQRTEQRDSAMYRCASSLNKSNSPLHFGNGTRLTVT.

The J gene is TRBJ1-1, the V gene TRBV7-9; D is ambiguous. There are 13 residues in the CDR3. Germline CDR1 and CDR2: SEHNR and FQNEAQ (reference sequence). Trimming removed 4 bases at V and 3 bases at J, with 9 bases between. The CDR3 DNA reads TGTGCCAGCAGCTCGGAAGAGGACACTGAAGCTTTCTTT. Translation gives CASSSEEDTEAFF.

J is TRBJ2-5 and V is TRBV3-1 (or the pseudogene TRBV3-2); the D is unclear. CDR3 length: 15 amino acids. CDR1 and CDR2 from the germline V gene are LGHDT and YNNKEL (reference sequence). With 1 base removed from V and 1 base from J, the gap between germline ends came to 10 bases. The CDR3 nucleotides are TGTGCCAGCAGCCAAGGGGCTAACCTCCAAGAGACCCAGTACTTC. Translated: CASSQGANLQETQYF.

This sequence joins TRBV29-1 and TRBJ2-5, with D maybe TRBD2 (5 bases). CDR1 is SQVTM and CDR2 is ANQGSEA in the germline V gene. V shed 4 bases and J shed 2 bases, with 11 bases lying between them. CDR3 length: 13 amino acids. The CDR3 loop reads CSVVTSEQETQYF. The DNA for the CDR3 is TGCAGCGTTGTCACTAGTGAACAAGAGACCCAGTACTTC.

The J gene is TRBJ2-1, the V gene TRBV14; tentative D call: TRBD2 (5 bases). The V end lost 4 bases, the J end lost 2 bases, and 12 bases lay between the germline ends. The germline V gene encodes CDR1 SGHDN and CDR2 FVKESK. The CDR3 covers 15 residues. CDR3 sequence (DNA): TGTGCCAGCAGCCCGGGATGGATGGCCTACAATGAGCAGTTCTTC. This translates into CASSPGWMAYNEQFF.

This chain's CDR3 is CASSEGGRRGTAEHYGYTF. Written as DNA, the CDR3 is TGTGCCAGCAGTGAAGGAGGTCGCAGGGGGACCGCTGAGCACTATGGCTACACCTTC. The gene calls are TRBV6-1 and TRBJ1-2; TRBD1 matches at 7 bases. V dropped 1 base and J dropped 3; count of bases not matched to a gene: 17. Germline assignment: CDR1 MNHNS and CDR2 SASEGT. This CDR3 spans 19 amino acids.

The chain employs TRBV2 and TRBJ2-1, with 8 nucleotides matching TRBD2. V was pared by 7 bases and J by 15 bases, with 11 bases of the junction left unmatched. This CDR3 spans 12 amino acids. CDR1 is SNHLY, CDR2 FYNNEI, per germline. The CDR3: CASTVGLASWFF. CDR3 sequence (DNA): TGTGCCAGCACGGTTGGACTAGCTAGTTGGTTCTTC.

The V call is TRBV6-5, the J call TRBJ1-4; 7 bases align to TRBD1. CDR3 size: 14 residues. Trimming took 6 bases from V and 8 from J; bases not matched to a gene: 9. Germline V gene lookup returns CDR1 MNHEY and CDR2 SVGAGI. For the CDR3, the DNA is TGTGCCAGCAGCTTCCGACAGGGAGGCGAAAAACTGTTTTTT. Encoded protein: CASSFRQGGEKLFF.

This rearrangement joins TRBV18 to TRBJ2-1; a weak D match, TRBD2 (5 bases). V was clipped by 4 bases and J by 6 bases, with 13 bases between them. This CDR3 is built from 14 residues. Germline V gene lookup returns CDR1 KGHSH and CDR2 LQKENI. CDR3 loop: CASSRGLARNEQFF. DNA for the CDR3: TGTGCCAGCTCACGCGGTCTAGCTCGCAATGAGCAGTTCTTC.

The genes are TRBV5-1 and TRBJ2-3; 7 bases align to TRBD2. Germline CDR1 SGHRS, CDR2 YFSETQ. The CDR3 has 16 amino acids. With V trimmed by 3 bases and J by 2 bases, 9 bases remained unmatched. The CDR3 region is CASSSQLARTTDTQYF. CDR3 DNA: TGCGCCAGCAGCTCCCAACTAGCGCGGACCACAGATACGCAGTATTTT.

J is TRBJ1-1 and V is TRBV19; unclear D gene. Germline V CDR1 and CDR2: LNHDA, SQIVND (reference sequence). V was pared by 4 bases and J by 1 base, with 16 bases between. This CDR3 region has 16 residues. CDR3 in DNA: TGTGCCAGTAGTAGAGCTGGATGGGCTGGGAACACTGAAGCTTTCTTT. It specifies CASSRAGWAGNTEAFF.

The chain uses TRBV28 and TRBJ2-7, with TRBD2 matching 8 bases. The CDR3 is made up of 16 amino acids. The J segment lost 0 bases and the V segment lost 4 bases, leaving 8 bases of the junction unmatched. Per the germline V gene, CDR1 is MDHEN and CDR2 is SYDVKM. CDR3 DNA: TGTGCCAGCAGTTCAGCTACTAGCGGAAACTCCTACGAGCAGTACTTC. Its protein is CASSSATSGNSYEQYF.

The gene calls are TRBV7-9 and TRBJ1-1; D gene ambiguous. The germline gives CDR1 SEHNR, CDR2 FQNEAQ (reference sequence). The CDR3 is 14 residues long. V was shortened by 2 bases and J by 14 bases, with 21 bases between the two germline ends. In DNA, the CDR3 is TGTGCCAGCAGCTTAAACGTCGGATCACGGGTTTTATTCTTT. Protein: CASSLNVGSRVLFF.

This rearrangement joins TRBV28 to TRBJ1-1, with TRBD1 identical over 10 bases. Germline-derived CDR1 and CDR2 are MDHEN and SYDVKM. The CDR3 has 16 residues. Trimming removed 3 bases from V and 5 bases from J; junction bases left unmatched: 9. The CDR3 region is CASSLQRQGARTEAFF. The CDR3 region has the DNA TGTGCCAGCAGTTTGCAAAGACAGGGGGCAAGGACTGAAGCTTTCTTT.

This chain connects TRBV5-6 to TRBJ2-4; weak D call: TRBD1 (6 bases). The CDR3 is 14 amino acids. V lost 6 bases, J lost 2 bases, and 12 bases lay in between. From germline, CDR1 is SGHDT and CDR2 YYEEEE. The CDR3 bases are TGTGCCAGCACCGGAACAGGGACCAAAAACATTCAGTACTTC. Translated: CASTGTGTKNIQYF.